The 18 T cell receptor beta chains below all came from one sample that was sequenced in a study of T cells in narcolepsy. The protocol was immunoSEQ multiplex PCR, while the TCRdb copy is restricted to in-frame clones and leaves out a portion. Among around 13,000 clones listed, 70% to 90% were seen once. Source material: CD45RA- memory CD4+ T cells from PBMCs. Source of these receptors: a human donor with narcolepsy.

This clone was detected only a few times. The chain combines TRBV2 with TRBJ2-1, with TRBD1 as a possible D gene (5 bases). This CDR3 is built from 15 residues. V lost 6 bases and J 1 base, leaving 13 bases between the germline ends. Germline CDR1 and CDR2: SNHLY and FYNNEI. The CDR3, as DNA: TGTGCCAGCAGGACCCGACAGAAATCCTACAATGAGCAGTTCTTC. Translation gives CASRTRQKSYNEQFF.

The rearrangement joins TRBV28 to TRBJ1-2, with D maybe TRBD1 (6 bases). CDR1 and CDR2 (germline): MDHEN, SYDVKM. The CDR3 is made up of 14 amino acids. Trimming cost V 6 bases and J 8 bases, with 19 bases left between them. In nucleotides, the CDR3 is TGTGCCAGCAGGTTTATTGGGGGGGCTGGCGGCTACACCTTC. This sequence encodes CASRFIGGAGGYTF.

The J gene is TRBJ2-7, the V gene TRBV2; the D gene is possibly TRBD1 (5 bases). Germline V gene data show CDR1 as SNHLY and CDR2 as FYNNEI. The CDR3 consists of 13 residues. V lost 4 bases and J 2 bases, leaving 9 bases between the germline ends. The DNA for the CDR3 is TGTGCCAGCAGTGTTTCCAGGGCCTACGAGCAGTACTTC. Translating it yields CASSVSRAYEQYF.

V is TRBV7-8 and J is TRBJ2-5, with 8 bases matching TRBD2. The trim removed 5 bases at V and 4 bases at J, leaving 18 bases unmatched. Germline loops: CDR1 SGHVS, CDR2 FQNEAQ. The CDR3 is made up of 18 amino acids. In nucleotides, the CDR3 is TGTGCCAGCAGCCAGTGGGGGTTAGCGGGAAACCTGGGAGAGACCCAGTACTTC. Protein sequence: CASSQWGLAGNLGETQYF.

The CDR3 here is CASSDRTGLNTGELFF. In DNA, the CDR3 is TGTGCCAGCAGCGACCGGACAGGGTTAAACACCGGGGAGCTGTTTTTT. V gene TRBV9 combines with J gene TRBJ2-2; 8 bases are a match to TRBD1. CDR3 size: 16 residues. Looked up from germline, CDR1 is SGDLS and CDR2 is YYNGEE. V trimming: 3 bases; J trimming: 2 bases; junction bases outside the gene matches: 6.

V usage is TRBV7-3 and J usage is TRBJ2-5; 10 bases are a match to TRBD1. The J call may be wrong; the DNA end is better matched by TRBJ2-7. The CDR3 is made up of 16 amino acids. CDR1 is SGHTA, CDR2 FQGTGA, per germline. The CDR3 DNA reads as TGTGCCAGCAGCCCACAGGGACAGGGGATCCCCTACGAGCAGTACTTC. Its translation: CASSPQGQGIPYEQYF.

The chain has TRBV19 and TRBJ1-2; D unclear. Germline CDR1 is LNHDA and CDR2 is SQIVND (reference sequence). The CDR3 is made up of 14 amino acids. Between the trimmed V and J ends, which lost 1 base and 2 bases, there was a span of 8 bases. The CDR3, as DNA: TGTGCCAGTAGTATAGGACACCGAAACTATGGCTACACCTTC. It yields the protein CASSIGHRNYGYTF.

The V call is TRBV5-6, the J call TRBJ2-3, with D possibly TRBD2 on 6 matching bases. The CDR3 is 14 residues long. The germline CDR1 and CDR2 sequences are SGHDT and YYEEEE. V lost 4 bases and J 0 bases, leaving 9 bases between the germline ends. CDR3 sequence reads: CASSLGLSTDTQYF. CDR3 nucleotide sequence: TGTGCCAGCAGCCTTGGACTAAGCACAGATACGCAGTATTTT.

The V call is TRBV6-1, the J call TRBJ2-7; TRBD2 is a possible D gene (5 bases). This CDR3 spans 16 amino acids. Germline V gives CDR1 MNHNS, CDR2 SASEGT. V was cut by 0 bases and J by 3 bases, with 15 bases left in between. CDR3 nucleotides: TGTGCCAGCAGTGAAGCGCTCGGGCGGGCGGGCTACGAGCAGTACTTC. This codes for CASSEALGRAGYEQYF.

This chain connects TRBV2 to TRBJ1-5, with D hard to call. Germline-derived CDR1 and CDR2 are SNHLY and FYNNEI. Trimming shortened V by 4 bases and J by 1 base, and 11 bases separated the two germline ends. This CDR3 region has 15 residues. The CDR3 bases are TGTGCCAGCAGTGTGGAGCTAGCAAGCAATCAGCCCCAGCATTTT. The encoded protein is CASSVELASNQPQHF.

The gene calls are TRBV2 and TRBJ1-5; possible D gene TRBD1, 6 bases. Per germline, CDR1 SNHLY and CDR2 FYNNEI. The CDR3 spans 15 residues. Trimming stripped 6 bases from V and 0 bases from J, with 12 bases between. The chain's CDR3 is CASRGSTGSNQPQHF. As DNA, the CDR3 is TGTGCCAGCAGGGGGTCGACAGGTAGCAATCAGCCCCAGCATTTT.

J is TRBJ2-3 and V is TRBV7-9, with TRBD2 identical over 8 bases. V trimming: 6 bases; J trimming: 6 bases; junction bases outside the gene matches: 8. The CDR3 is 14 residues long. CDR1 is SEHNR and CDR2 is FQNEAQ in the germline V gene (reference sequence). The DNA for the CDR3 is TGTGCCAGCAGTTCAGGAGCGGGAGCGGATACGCAGTATTTT. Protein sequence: CASSSGAGADTQYF.

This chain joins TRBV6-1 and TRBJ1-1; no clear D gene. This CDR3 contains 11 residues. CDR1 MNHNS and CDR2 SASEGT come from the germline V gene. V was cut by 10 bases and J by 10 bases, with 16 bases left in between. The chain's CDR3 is CAIHAEGGAFF. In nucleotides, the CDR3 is TGTGCCATTCATGCGGAGGGTGGAGCTTTCTTT.

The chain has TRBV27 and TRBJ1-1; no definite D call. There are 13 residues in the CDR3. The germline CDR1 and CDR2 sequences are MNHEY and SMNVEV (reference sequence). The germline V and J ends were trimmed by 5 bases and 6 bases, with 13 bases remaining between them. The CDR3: CASSQSRWAEAFF. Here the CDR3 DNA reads TGTGCCAGCAGTCAATCGAGGTGGGCTGAAGCTTTCTTT.

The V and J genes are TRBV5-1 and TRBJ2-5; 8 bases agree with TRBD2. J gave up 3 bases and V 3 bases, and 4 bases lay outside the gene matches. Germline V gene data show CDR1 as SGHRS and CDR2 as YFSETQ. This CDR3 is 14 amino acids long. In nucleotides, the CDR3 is TGCGCCAGCAGCTCCGGGGGGGGCGAAGAGACCCAGTACTTC. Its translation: CASSSGGGEETQYF. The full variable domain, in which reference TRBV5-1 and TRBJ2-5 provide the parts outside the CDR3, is KAGVTQTPRYLIKTRGQQVTLSCSPISGHRSVSWYQQTPGQGLQFLFEYFSETQRNKGNFPGRFSGRQFSNSRSEMNVSTLELGDSALYLCASSSGGGEETQYFGPGTRLLVL.

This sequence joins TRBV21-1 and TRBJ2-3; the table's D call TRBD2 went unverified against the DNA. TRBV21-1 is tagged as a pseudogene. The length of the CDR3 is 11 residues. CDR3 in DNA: TGTGCCACCCTAAGTGGAGATACGCAGTATTTT. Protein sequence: CATLSGDTQYF.

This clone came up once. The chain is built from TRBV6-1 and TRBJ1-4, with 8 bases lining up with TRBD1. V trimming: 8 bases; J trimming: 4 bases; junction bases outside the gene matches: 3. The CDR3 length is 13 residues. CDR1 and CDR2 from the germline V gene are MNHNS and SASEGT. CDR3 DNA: TGTGCCAGCGGAGACAGGGGTAATGAAAAACTGTTTTTT. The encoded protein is CASGDRGNEKLFF.

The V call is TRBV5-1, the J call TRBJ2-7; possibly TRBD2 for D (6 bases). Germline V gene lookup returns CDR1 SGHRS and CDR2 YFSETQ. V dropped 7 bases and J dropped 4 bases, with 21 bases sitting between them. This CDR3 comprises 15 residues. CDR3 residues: CASARGPGESYEQYF. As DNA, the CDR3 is TGCGCCAGCGCTCGTGGCCCGGGAGAATCATACGAGCAGTACTTC.